This TCR beta chain originates from a study of blood T cells in healthy people across ages. Broader study findings: Older age coincided with a roughly linear decline in TCR beta diversity per million T cells.

Regarding this clonotype: Antigen unknown. A read error may explain this, as a much larger clone is one base away.

Primers used in a second PCR of roughly 6 to 11 cycles were a sample-barcoded 5' primer and a J-beta primer mix. Through a template-switch adaptor with 12 random nucleotides, each cDNA molecule received a tag. TCRdb re-analysed the 5' RACE reads in MiXCR, keeping a single row per CDR3 protein. The data show 790,000 or so distinct CDR3 sequences, approximately 53% seen once. This TCR came from a man aged 40-49 years in good health. The sample consisted of blood.

CDR3 DNA: TGTGCCATCAGCCAGAGAGAAGAGACCCAGTACTTC. This sequence encodes CAISQREETQYF. This chain uses TRBV3-1 with TRBJ2-7; D uncertain. Gene TRBJ2-5 matches the end of the DNA better, so the J call may be wrong. The germline V gene encodes CDR1 LGHDT and CDR2 YNNKEL (reference sequence). This CDR3 contains 12 residues.